These T cell receptor beta chains were read from a single sample in a study of blood T cell repertoires in COVID-19. Clones were sequenced by immunoSEQ multiplex PCR, and TCRdb holds only the in-frame ones, with some missing. The table lists about 300,000 clones, just under 90% of them singletons. Material for sequencing was peripheral blood. Receptors were obtained from a woman in her 30s with COVID-19, enrolled during active disease. CDR3s include the opening cysteine and the closing phenylalanine or tryptophan. The D gene is left open where the match is weak. Size tells how often a clone was seen (once, few, many) or the class of an expanded clone, and some rows leave it out.

clone size	D gene	J gene	V gene	CDR3 length	CDR3 protein	CDR3 DNA
-	-	TRBJ1-2	TRBV3-1/TRBV3-2	12	CASSQAGPGYTF	TGTGCCAGCAGCCAAGCTGGGCCCGGCTACACCTTC
once	-	TRBJ1-4	TRBV6-5	16	CASSSGGPALNEKLFF	TGTGCCAGCAGTTCCGGAGGGCCAGCACTTAATGAAAAACTGTTTTTT
-	-	TRBJ2-5	TRBV7-9	17	CASSPSGQGSKRMTQYF	TGTGCCAGCAGCCCTAGTGGGCAGGGCAGCAAGAGAATGACCCAGTACTTC
-	-	TRBJ1-5	TRBV7-9	14	CASSLVGIGGSQHF	TGTGCCAGCAGCTTAGTAGGTATTGGAGGTTCCCAGCATTTT
-	-	TRBJ2-6	TRBV29-1	13	CSVDFSGANVLTF	TGCAGCGTTGACTTCTCTGGGGCCAACGTCCTGACTTTC
-	-	TRBJ1-1	TRBV7-8	15	CASSFSSYLNTEAFF	TGTGCCAGCAGCTTTTCCTCCTACCTGAACACTGAAGCTTTCTTT
-	TRBD2	TRBJ2-1	TRBV18	16	CASSPFSGGADNEQFF	TGTGCCAGCTCACCTTTTAGCGGGGGGGCTGACAACGAGCAGTTCTTC
once	TRBD1	TRBJ1-2	TRBV5-1	14	CASSPGQTNYGYTF	TGCGCCAGCAGCCCGGGACAGACAAACTATGGCTACACCTTC
-	-	TRBJ1-2	TRBV2	12	CASKGREWSYTF	TGTGCCAGCAAGGGCAGGGAATGGAGCTACACCTTC
-	-	TRBJ1-6	TRBV21-1	20	CASSKNVWWDRGQGNSPLHF	TGTGCCAGCAGCAAAAACGTGTGGTGGGACAGGGGGCAGGGGAATTCACCCCTCCACTTT
-	-	TRBJ2-2	TRBV18	13	CASSPRGTGELFF	TGTGCCAGCTCACCAAGAGGAACCGGGGAGCTGTTTTTT
once	TRBD1	TRBJ1-1	TRBV13	14	CASSLRGRGTEAFF	TGTGCCAGCAGCCTCAGGGGGAGAGGCACTGAAGCTTTCTTT
-	TRBD1	TRBJ2-4	TRBV6-1	18	CASSEADLGTVYKNIQYF	TGTGCCAGCAGTGAAGCGGATTTAGGGACAGTCTACAAAAACATTCAGTACTTC
-	-	TRBJ2-2	TRBV7-2	15	CASSLRRVDSGELFF	TGTGCCAGCAGCTTAAGAAGAGTTGATTCCGGGGAGCTGTTTTTT
once	-	TRBJ1-4	TRBV7-9	14	CASSFPQLNEKLFF	TGTGCCAGCAGCTTTCCACAGCTTAATGAAAAACTGTTTTTT
-	-	TRBJ1-5	TRBV5-6	17	CASSLTRAGGHNQPQHF	TGTGCCAGCAGCCTAACGCGGGCCGGAGGTCACAATCAGCCCCAGCATTTT
-	-	TRBJ2-1	TRBV19	13	CASSTTGRNEQFF	TGTGCCAGTAGTACGACAGGGAGGAATGAGCAGTTCTTC
-	TRBD1	TRBJ1-5	TRBV4-1	14	CASSQGEGVQPQHF	TGCGCCAGCTCACAGGGGGAGGGGGTGCAGCCCCAGCATTTT
-	TRBD1	TRBJ1-6	TRBV27	23	CASSLYPPPPGQGPSSYNSPLHF	TGTGCCAGCAGTTTATACCCCCCCCCTCCGGGACAGGGGCCGAGCTCCTATAATTCACCCCTCCACTTT
few	TRBD1	TRBJ1-2	TRBV7-6	14	CASSLDTGGYGYTF	TGTGCCAGCAGCTTAGACACAGGGGGCTATGGCTACACCTTC
-	TRBD2	TRBJ2-3	TRBV28	15	CASRLAGGATDTQYF	TGTGCCAGCAGACTAGCGGGGGGGGCCACAGATACGCAGTATTTT
few	TRBD1	TRBJ2-2	TRBV7-6	15	CASSETGKNTGELFF	TGTGCCAGCAGCGAGACAGGGAAGAACACCGGGGAGCTGTTTTTT
once	TRBD1	TRBJ1-2	TRBV28	13	CASSEQGLGGYTF	TGTGCCAGCAGTGAACAGGGGCTCGGGGGCTACACCTTC
-	TRBD1	TRBJ1-5	TRBV6-2/TRBV6-3	14	CASSYGQGDQPQHF	TGTGCCAGCAGTTACGGCCAGGGGGATCAGCCCCAGCATTTT
-	-	TRBJ1-2	TRBV20-1	11	CSARGQDGYTF	TGCAGTGCCCGTGGACAAGATGGCTACACCTTC
-	-	TRBJ2-3	TRBV27	13	CASSSLARDTQYF	TGTGCCAGCAGTTCCCTAGCGAGAGATACGCAGTATTTT
few	-	TRBJ1-5	TRBV11-2	13	CASSSDNNQPQHF	TGTGCCAGCAGCTCGGACAACAATCAGCCCCAGCATTTT
-	-	TRBJ1-4	TRBV4-1	16	CASSQDRARTAEKLFF	TGCGCCAGCAGCCAAGATCGCGCCAGGACAGCGGAAAAACTGTTTTTT
-	-	TRBJ1-2	TRBV14	14	CASSQDPRKDGYTF	TGTGCCAGCAGCCAAGATCCGAGGAAGGATGGCTACACCTTC
-	TRBD1	TRBJ2-3	TRBV28	16	CASSHNRGPARDTQYF	TGTGCCAGCAGCCACAACAGGGGACCAGCCCGAGATACGCAGTATTTT
-	-	TRBJ1-2	TRBV6-5	15	CASSYGGTGNYGYTF	TGTGCCAGCAGTTACGGGGGCACAGGGAACTATGGCTACACCTTC
-	TRBD1	TRBJ1-2	TRBV24-1	14	CATSDATGDYGYTF	TGTGCCACCAGTGACGCTACAGGGGACTATGGCTACACCTTC
-	TRBD1	TRBJ1-5	TRBV28	15	CASSRDRGRNQPQHF	TGTGCCAGCAGTAGGGACAGGGGGCGGAATCAGCCCCAGCATTTT
-	TRBD1	TRBJ1-5	TRBV27	15	CASSRATGPGQPQHF	TGTGCCAGCAGTCGAGCGACAGGGCCCGGGCAGCCCCAGCATTTT
-	-	TRBJ2-2	TRBV4-1	15	CASSPWAINTGELFF	TGCGCCAGCAGCCCCTGGGCAATAAACACCGGGGAGCTGTTTTTT
-	-	TRBJ1-1	TRBV13	13	CASSHGRVTEAFF	TGTGCCAGCAGCCATGGCAGGGTCACTGAAGCTTTCTTT
once	-	TRBJ2-2	TRBV5-1	17	CASSVIHRGGGTGELFF	TGCGCCAGCAGCGTAATCCACAGGGGAGGCGGCACCGGGGAGCTGTTTTTT
-	-	TRBJ1-1	TRBV3-1/TRBV3-2	15	CASSLTGTSNTEAFF	TGTGCCAGCAGCCTCACCGGGACATCGAACACTGAAGCTTTCTTT
-	-	TRBJ1-4	TRBV6-5	12	CASRGHNEKLFF	TGTGCCAGCAGGGGACATAATGAAAAACTGTTTTTT
-	-	TRBJ1-2	TRBV4-1	16	CASSQEEGWANYGYTF	TGCGCCAGCAGCCAAGAGGAGGGGTGGGCTAACTATGGCTACACCTTC
once	TRBD1	TRBJ1-4	TRBV2	14	CASSRGTGPEKLFF	TGTGCCAGCAGTCGGGGGACAGGTCCTGAAAAACTGTTTTTT
-	TRBD1	TRBJ1-6	TRBV7-8	13	CASSQDRGSPLHF	TGTGCCAGCAGCCAGGACAGGGGTTCACCCCTCCACTTT
-	TRBD1	TRBJ1-5	TRBV18	17	CASSPTDRVYPPQPQHF	TGTGCCAGCTCACCAACGGACAGGGTGTACCCCCCTCAGCCCCAGCATTTT
-	TRBD1	TRBJ1-6	TRBV30	13	CAWVGQGNSPLHF	TGTGCCTGGGTGGGACAGGGGAACTCACCCCTCCACTTT
-	-	TRBJ1-5	TRBV24-1	15	CATSDPRHDGQPQHF	TGTGCCACCAGTGATCCGCGACATGACGGTCAGCCCCAGCATTTT
-	-	TRBJ1-1	TRBV19	15	CASSIGSGVDTEAFF	TGTGCCAGTAGTATAGGTTCGGGGGTAGACACTGAAGCTTTCTTT
-	-	TRBJ1-3	TRBV15	14	CATSRDIAGNTIYF	TGTGCCACCAGCAGAGATATAGCGGGAAACACCATATATTTT